The sequence of this T cell receptor (beta chain) was determined in a study of beta chain features in type 1 diabetes. Study overall: Sorted cells numbering some 110 million were examined across all samples. The study, taken as a whole, reports: The study found moderately but significantly shorter TCRB CDR3s in all four CD4+ subsets of Type 1 diabetes patients. Sampled from patients, naive, central memory and Treg TCRB repertoires appeared more similar than those sampled from healthy donors. Highly expressing activated T cells could be over-counted with a cDNA template.

What was sequenced were expressed TCRB transcripts, since all of the isolated RNA had been reverse transcribed. Assay used: immunoSEQ multiplex PCR; TCRdb lists only in-frame clones, some missing. The sample lists some 700,000 clones, around 15% occurring once. This clone has just a few counts. Its antigen is not identified. V shed 10 bases, J shed 4 bases, and the junction held 12 bases outside the gene matches. Germline CDR1 is MDHEN and CDR2 is SYDVKM. This CDR3 is 14 amino acids long. Researchers reported sorting CD4+ naive, central memory, regulatory and stem cell-like memory cells via CD45RO/CCR7/CD25/CD127/CD95/CD27.

Sequencing was done on a sample of naive CD4+ T cells from blood. This sequence joins TRBV28 and TRBJ1-2; 7 positions agree with TRBD1. The TCR sequence derives from a young man with type 1 diabetes. The CDR3 is CATSPGTALYGYTF. The CDR3 DNA sequence: TGTGCCACCTCCCCCGGGACAGCTCTCTATGGCTACACCTTC.